This TCR beta chain was sequenced during a study of tumor-infiltrating lymphocytes in primary liver carcinoma. Study-level background: Tumors measured about 4.2 to 11 cm and were stage T1-T3 N0M0.

The CDR3 is 14 amino acids. The V end was cut by 7 bases, the J end by 5 bases, with 15 bases between. From germline, CDR1 is MNHEY and CDR2 SVGEGT. Between 20 and 30 mg of unsorted bulk tissue served as the source from which RNA and DNA were co-extracted. Patients were treatment-naive with chronic HBV infection. Starting from approximately 0.45 ug of total RNA, TCR beta cDNA was produced with a primer in the constant region. Libraries covering TCR beta were generated through three nested multiplex PCR rounds (using a slightly modified ARM-PCR). Primers for the first two PCR rounds were TRBV1-TRBV30 forward primers and a C-beta reverse primer (around 10 cycles per round). Each CDR3 protein is one row after TCRdb ran MiXCR on the multiplex PCR reads. This sample carries 75,000 to 80,000 distinct CDR3 sequences, 69% of them seen once, and the ten largest clones take more than 25%.

Sequenced input: tumor-adjacent normal liver tissue. The genes are TRBV6-2 or TRBV6-3 and TRBJ1-5; no definite D call. This TCR was recovered from a man aged 35 to 55 with primary liver carcinoma and hepatitis B virus infection. DNA for the CDR3: TGTGCCAGCACCCTAGTGAGAGAGGATCAGCCCCAGCATTTT. Protein: CASTLVREDQPQHF.